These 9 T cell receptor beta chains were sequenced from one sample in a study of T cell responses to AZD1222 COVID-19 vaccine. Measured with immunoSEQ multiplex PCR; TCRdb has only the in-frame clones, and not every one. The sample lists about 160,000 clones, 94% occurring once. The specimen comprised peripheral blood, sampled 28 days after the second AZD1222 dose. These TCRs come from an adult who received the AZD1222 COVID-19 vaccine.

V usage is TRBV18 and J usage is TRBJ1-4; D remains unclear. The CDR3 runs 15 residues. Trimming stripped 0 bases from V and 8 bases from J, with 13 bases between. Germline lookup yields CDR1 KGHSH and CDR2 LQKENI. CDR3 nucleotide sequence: TGTGCCAGCTCACCACCAGTCTCAGTTAGAGAAAAACTGTTTTTT. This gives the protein CASSPPVSVREKLFF. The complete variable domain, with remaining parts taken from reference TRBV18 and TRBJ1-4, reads NAGVMQNPRHLVRRRGQEARLRCSPMKGHSHVYWYRQLPEEGLKFMVYLQKENIIDESGMPKERFSAEFPKEGPSILRIQQVVRGDSAAYFCASSPPVSVREKLFFGSGTQLSVL.

The CDR3 sequence: CASSNIWLAGVWALYNEQFF. CDR3 coding DNA: TGTGCCAGCAGCAACATTTGGCTAGCGGGAGTCTGGGCTTTATACAATGAGCAGTTCTTC. V usage is TRBV21-1 and J usage is TRBJ2-1; TRBD2 was called by the table and not checked on the DNA. TRBV21-1 is a pseudogene segment. The CDR3 totals 20 residues.

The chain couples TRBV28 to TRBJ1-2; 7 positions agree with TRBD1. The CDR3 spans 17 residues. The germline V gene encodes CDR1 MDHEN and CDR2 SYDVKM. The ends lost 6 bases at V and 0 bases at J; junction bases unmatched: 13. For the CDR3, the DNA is TGTGCCAGCAGATGGCCCAGGGGGGATCCCGCTAACTATGGCTACACCTTC. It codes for CASRWPRGDPANYGYTF.

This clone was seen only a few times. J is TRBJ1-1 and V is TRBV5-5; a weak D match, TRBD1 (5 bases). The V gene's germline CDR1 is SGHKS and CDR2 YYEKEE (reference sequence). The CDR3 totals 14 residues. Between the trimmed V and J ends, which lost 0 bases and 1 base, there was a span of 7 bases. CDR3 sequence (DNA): TGTGCCAGCAGCTTGGGACAGCAGAACACTGAAGCTTTCTTT. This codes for CASSLGQQNTEAFF.

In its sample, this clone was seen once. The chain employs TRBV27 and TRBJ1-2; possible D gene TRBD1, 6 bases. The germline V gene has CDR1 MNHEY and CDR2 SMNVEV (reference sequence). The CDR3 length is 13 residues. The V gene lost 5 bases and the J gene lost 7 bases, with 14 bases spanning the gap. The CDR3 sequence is CASSDGQTFGYTF. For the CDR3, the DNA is TGTGCCAGCAGTGACGGACAGACTTTTGGCTACACCTTC.

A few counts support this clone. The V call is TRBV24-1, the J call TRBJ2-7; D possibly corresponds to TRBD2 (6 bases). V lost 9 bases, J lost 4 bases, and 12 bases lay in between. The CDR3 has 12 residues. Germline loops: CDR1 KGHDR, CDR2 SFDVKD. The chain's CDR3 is CATGGSGYEQYF. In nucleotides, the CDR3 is TGTGCCACCGGGGGGAGCGGGTACGAGCAGTACTTC.

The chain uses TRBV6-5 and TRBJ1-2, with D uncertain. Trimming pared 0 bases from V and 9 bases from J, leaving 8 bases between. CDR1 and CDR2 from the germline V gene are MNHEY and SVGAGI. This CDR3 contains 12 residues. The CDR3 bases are TGTGCCAGCAGTTACTCTCTGAACAGCTACACCTTC. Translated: CASSYSLNSYTF.

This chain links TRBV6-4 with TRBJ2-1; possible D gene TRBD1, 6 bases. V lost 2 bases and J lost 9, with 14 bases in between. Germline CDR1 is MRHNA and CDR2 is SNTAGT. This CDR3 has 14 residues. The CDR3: CASSDAQGTGEQFF. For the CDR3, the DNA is TGTGCCAGCAGTGACGCACAGGGTACCGGTGAGCAGTTCTTC.

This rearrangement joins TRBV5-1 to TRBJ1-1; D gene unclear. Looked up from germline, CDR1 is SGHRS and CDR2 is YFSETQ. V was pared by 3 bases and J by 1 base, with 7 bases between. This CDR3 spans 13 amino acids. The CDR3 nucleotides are TGCGCCAGCAGCTCTGGACGGAACACTGAAGCTTTCTTT. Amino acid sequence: CASSSGRNTEAFF.